This is a list of T cell receptor beta chains from one sample in a study of T-cell memory formation after mild COVID-19. TCRdb recomputed calls from the 5' RACE reads with MiXCR, one row per CDR3 protein. This sample has fewer than 650,000 distinct CDR3 sequences, with less than 25% found just once. The sample taken for sequencing was PBMCs or a T cell subset sorted from them (not recorded which). All receptors derive from an adult woman who had mild COVID-19 (a few samples of this study predate the infection). Cell type and time point are not known. CDR3s leave out the opening cysteine and the closing phenylalanine or tryptophan. Clone sizes are given selectively: once, few, many, or a class where the clone is expanded.

j_call: TRBJ2-1
v_call: TRBV5-1
clone_size: few
cdr3_aa: ASSWYNEQF

j_call: TRBJ2-3
v_call: TRBV20-1
clone_size: -
cdr3_aa: SADLAESTDTQY

j_call: TRBJ2-1
v_call: TRBV12-3/TRBV12-4
clone_size: -
cdr3_aa: ASRGVAGSYEQF

j_call: TRBJ1-4
v_call: TRBV5-1
clone_size: -
cdr3_aa: ASSLDPGRAFGEKLF

j_call: TRBJ2-7
v_call: TRBV2
clone_size: few
cdr3_aa: ASRRQELSYEQY

j_call: TRBJ2-2
v_call: TRBV12-3/TRBV12-4
clone_size: many
cdr3_aa: ASGLTGGVTGELF

j_call: TRBJ2-7
v_call: TRBV7-2
clone_size: few
cdr3_aa: ASSLPGHRVNGYEQY

j_call: TRBJ1-2
v_call: TRBV29-1
clone_size: -
cdr3_aa: SVPQGARNYGYT

j_call: TRBJ2-1
v_call: TRBV3-1
clone_size: few
cdr3_aa: ASSQPTRYNEQF

j_call: TRBJ2-7
v_call: TRBV6-5
clone_size: few
cdr3_aa: ASSLTGTGIIEQY

j_call: TRBJ2-5
v_call: TRBV29-1
clone_size: -
cdr3_aa: SVVKRPGQETQY

j_call: TRBJ2-7
v_call: TRBV6-1
clone_size: -
cdr3_aa: ASSESVYYEQY

j_call: TRBJ2-7
v_call: TRBV12-3/TRBV12-4
clone_size: few
cdr3_aa: ASSFRAHEQY

j_call: TRBJ2-3
v_call: TRBV5-1
clone_size: -
cdr3_aa: ASSLRQNTDTQY

j_call: TRBJ2-2
v_call: TRBV29-1
clone_size: few
cdr3_aa: SVVALAGESGTGELF

j_call: TRBJ2-5
v_call: TRBV3-1
clone_size: -
cdr3_aa: ASSQAEETQY

j_call: TRBJ1-1
v_call: TRBV7-9
clone_size: -
cdr3_aa: ASSGGQGGRAF

j_call: TRBJ1-5
v_call: TRBV2
clone_size: -
cdr3_aa: ASSPGGNSNQPQH

j_call: TRBJ1-1
v_call: TRBV6-2/TRBV6-3
clone_size: few
cdr3_aa: ASSSGEVFAEAF